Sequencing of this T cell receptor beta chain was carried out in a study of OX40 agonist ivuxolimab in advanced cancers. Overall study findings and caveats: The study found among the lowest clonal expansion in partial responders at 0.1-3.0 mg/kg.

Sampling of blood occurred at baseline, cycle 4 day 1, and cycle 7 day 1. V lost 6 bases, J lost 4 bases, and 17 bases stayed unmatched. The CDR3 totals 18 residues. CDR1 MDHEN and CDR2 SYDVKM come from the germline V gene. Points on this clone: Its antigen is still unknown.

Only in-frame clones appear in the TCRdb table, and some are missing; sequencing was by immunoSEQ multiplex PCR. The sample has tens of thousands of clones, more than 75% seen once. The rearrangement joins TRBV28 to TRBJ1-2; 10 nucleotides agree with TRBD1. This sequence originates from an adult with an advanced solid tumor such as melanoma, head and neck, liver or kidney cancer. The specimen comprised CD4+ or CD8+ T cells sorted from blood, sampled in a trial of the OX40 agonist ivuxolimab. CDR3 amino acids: CASRRWGQGTLGSYGYTF. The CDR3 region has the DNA TGTGCCAGCAGACGCTGGGGACAGGGGACTCTGGGTAGCTATGGCTACACCTTC.